Reported below is one TCR beta chain. Cohort 3 donors were reported recovered after two negative PCRs, clearance, or symptom resolution. This specimen comes from a study of blood T cell repertoires in COVID-19. The CDR3 sequence is 13 residues long. Germline V CDR1 and CDR2: SNHLY, FYNNEI. Germline trimming cut 8 bases from V and 9 bases from J; bases unmatched to any gene: 7. Only in-frame clones appear in the TCRdb table, and some are missing; sequencing was by immunoSEQ multiplex PCR. The repertoire holds about 250,000 clones, about 87% seen once, with about 3% in the top ten. The chain combines TRBV2 with TRBJ2-3, with 11 positions matching TRBD1. The specimen sequenced was PBMCs or T cells enriched from blood (not recorded which). This clonotype originated in a woman aged 45-60 years who had recovered from COVID-19. CDR3 in DNA: TGTGCCAGCTCCGGGACAGGGGGTGACACGCAGTATTTT. Encoded protein: CASSGTGGDTQYF.